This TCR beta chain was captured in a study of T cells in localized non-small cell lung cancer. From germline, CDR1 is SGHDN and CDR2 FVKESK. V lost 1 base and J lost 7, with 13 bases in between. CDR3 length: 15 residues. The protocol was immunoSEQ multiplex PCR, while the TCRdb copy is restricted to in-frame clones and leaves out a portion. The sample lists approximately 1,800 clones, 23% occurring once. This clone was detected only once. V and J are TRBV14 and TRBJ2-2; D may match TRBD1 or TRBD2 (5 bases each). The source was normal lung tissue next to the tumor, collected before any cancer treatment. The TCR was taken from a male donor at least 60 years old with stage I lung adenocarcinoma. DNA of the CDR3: TGTGCCAGCAGCCAAGCCTGGGACGCACGCGGGGAGCTGTTTTTT. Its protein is CASSQAWDARGELFF.